The 17 T cell receptor beta chains presented below share a single source sample, sequenced in a study of CD8 T cells in Susac syndrome. An input of 0.5 to 1 ug of RNA was subjected to reverse transcription using random hexamers. MiXCR was run by TCRdb on the immunoSEQ multiplex PCR reads, yielding one entry per CDR3 protein. This sample has 70,000 to 85,000 distinct CDR3 sequences, with about 95% found just once. Sequenced sample: CD8+ T cells from PBMCs. These receptor sequences come from a human donor with Susac syndrome.

The chain links TRBV2 to TRBJ1-1; D uncertain. The CDR3 has 13 amino acids. V was trimmed by 8 bases and J by 2 bases, leaving 12 bases between them. Per the germline V gene, CDR1 is SNHLY and CDR2 is FYNNEI. CDR3 loop: CASEGGVNTEAFF. The CDR3, as DNA: TGTGCCAGCGAAGGTGGGGTTAACACTGAAGCTTTCTTT. Filled out from reference TRBV2 and TRBJ1-1, the complete variable domain reads EPEVTQTPSHQVTQMGQEVILRCVPISNHLYFYWYRQILGQKVEFLVSFYNNEISEKSEIFDDQFSVERPDGSNFTLKIRSTKLEDSAMYFCASEGGVNTEAFFGQGTRLTVV.

The chain recombines TRBV7-8 with TRBJ2-7; 9 nucleotides agree with TRBD1. Unmatched junction bases numbered 4, after V lost 0 bases and J lost 4 bases. This CDR3 is built from 15 residues. Germline loops: CDR1 SGHVS, CDR2 FQNEAQ. The CDR3 here is CASSLARTGVYEQYF. For the CDR3, the DNA is TGTGCCAGCAGCTTAGCTAGGACAGGGGTTTACGAGCAGTACTTC.

The rearrangement links TRBV30 to TRBJ1-1; the D is unclear. The CDR3 length is 13 residues. The ends were cut back, 2 bases at V and 1 base at J, with 8 bases in the middle. The germline V gene encodes CDR1 GTSNPN and CDR2 SVGIG (reference sequence). In DNA form, the CDR3 reads TGTGCCTGGAGTCCGGGCCGGAACACTGAAGCTTTCTTT. Amino acids: CAWSPGRNTEAFF. The full variable domain, its missing parts supplied by reference TRBV30 and TRBJ1-1, is SQTIHQWPATLVQPVGSPLSLECTVEGTSNPNLYWYRQAAGRGLQLLFYSVGIGQISSEVPQNLSASRPQDRQFILSSKKLLLSDSGFYLCAWSPGRNTEAFFGQGTRLTVV.

The chain recombines TRBV18 with TRBJ2-3; the D is unclear. The CDR3 has 13 amino acids. Germline CDR1 is KGHSH and CDR2 is LQKENI. The germline V and J ends were trimmed by 5 bases and 5 bases, with 11 bases remaining between them. CDR3 sequence reads: CASSSRLGDTQYF. For the CDR3, the DNA is TGTGCCAGCTCATCTCGACTTGGAGATACGCAGTATTTT.

The V call is TRBV20-1, the J call TRBJ1-5; D is perhaps TRBD1 (5 bases). Trimming pared 0 bases from V and 3 bases from J, leaving 21 bases between. This CDR3 contains 18 residues. Germline CDR1 and CDR2: DFQATT and SNEGSKA (reference sequence). The CDR3 spells CSARDYMAQGASNQPQHF. CDR3 nucleotide sequence: TGCAGTGCTAGAGATTATATGGCTCAGGGAGCTTCCAATCAGCCCCAGCATTTT.

The table lists this clonotype with a few counts. J is TRBJ2-1 and V is TRBV9; weak D call: TRBD2 (5 bases). The CDR3 sequence is 11 residues long. Germline assignment: CDR1 SGDLS and CDR2 YYNGEE. CDR3 region: CASGDYNEQFF. CDR3 DNA sequence: TGTGCTTCCGGGGACTACAATGAGCAGTTCTTC.

CDR3 sequence (DNA): TGCAGTGCTAGAGGGGACTCTAACTATGGCTACACCTTC. This sequence encodes CSARGDSNYGYTF. This chain links TRBV20-1 with TRBJ1-2, with D tentatively TRBD1 (5 bases). The CDR3 covers 13 residues. V lost 1 base and J lost 0, with 6 bases in between. Per the germline V gene, CDR1 is DFQATT and CDR2 is SNEGSKA (reference sequence).

The V gene is TRBV14, the J gene TRBJ1-2; D unclear. Trimming shortened V by 0 bases and J by 4 bases, and 12 bases separated the two germline ends. The germline V gene has CDR1 SGHDN and CDR2 FVKESK. CDR3 length: 15 amino acids. This CDR3 reads CASSQDWTSSYGYTF. CDR3 bases: TGTGCCAGCAGCCAAGATTGGACCTCGTCCTATGGCTACACCTTC.

This clonotype occurred once. The CDR3 loop is CSVTAEVPPETQYF. The CDR3 DNA follows: TGCAGTGTAACAGCGGAGGTTCCCCCAGAGACCCAGTACTTC. This chain uses TRBV20-1 with TRBJ2-5, with D possibly TRBD2 on 5 matching bases. The V end lost 7 bases, the J end lost 4 bases, and 19 bases lay between the germline ends. The length of the CDR3 is 14 residues. The germline CDR1 and CDR2 sequences are DFQATT and SNEGSKA (reference sequence).

This rearrangement joins TRBV11-2 to TRBJ2-2; D is perhaps TRBD2 (5 bases). There are 18 residues in the CDR3. Trimming took 3 bases from V and 6 from J, leaving 23 bases between them. Looked up from germline, CDR1 is SGHAT and CDR2 is FQNNGV. CDR3 nucleotides: TGTGCCAGCAGCTTCCCGAGTGGGGTTCCGCTGAGGGCCGGGGAGCTGTTTTTT. This encodes CASSFPSGVPLRAGELFF.

The chain recombines TRBV6-2 or TRBV6-3 with TRBJ2-1, with unresolved D. Germline V gene sequence: CDR1 MNHEY, CDR2 SVGEGT. This CDR3 contains 15 residues. Trimming pared 3 bases from V and 6 bases from J, leaving 15 bases between. This chain's CDR3 is CASSYGSWAGNEQFF. The CDR3 DNA sequence: TGTGCCAGCAGTTATGGGTCCTGGGCTGGCAATGAGCAGTTCTTC.

The chain carries TRBV7-8 and TRBJ2-1; the match to TRBD2 covers 11 bases. V was pared by 2 bases and J by 3 bases, with 6 bases of the junction left unmatched. Germline CDR1 SGHVS, CDR2 FQNEAQ. The CDR3 sequence is 17 residues long. For the CDR3, the DNA is TGTGCCAGCAGCTTACTGGCTAGCGGGGGGAGCTACAATGAGCAGTTCTTC. Its protein is CASSLLASGGSYNEQFF.

The rearrangement joins TRBV27 to TRBJ2-3, with D possibly called TRBD1 or TRBD2 (6 bases each). There are 15 residues in the CDR3. CDR1 and CDR2 from the germline V gene are MNHEY and SMNVEV (reference sequence). The ends were cut back, 5 bases at V and 6 bases at J, with 18 bases in the middle. CDR3 in amino acids: CASSLAGAGRDTQYF. The CDR3 DNA sequence: TGTGCCAGCAGTCTAGCAGGGGCGGGGAGGGATACGCAGTATTTT.

V and J are TRBV3-1 and TRBJ2-1; D uncertain. The CDR3 is 14 amino acids. CDR1 is LGHDT and CDR2 is YNNKEL in the germline V gene (reference sequence). Between the trimmed V and J ends, which lost 1 base and 8 bases, there was a span of 12 bases. CDR3 in DNA: TGTGCCAGCAGCCAAGTGGGGTCTTTCCATGAGCAGTTCTTC. Residues: CASSQVGSFHEQFF.

The gene calls are TRBV3-1 and TRBJ2-5; 10 bases are shared with TRBD2. Germline CDR1 reads LGHDT; CDR2 reads YNNKEL (reference sequence). V gave up 0 bases and J gave up 2 bases; unmatched junction bases: 9. The CDR3 totals 18 residues. The CDR3 nucleotides read TGTGCCAGCAGCCAAGAATACAGCGGGGGGGACAATCAAGAGACCCAGTACTTC. This gives the protein CASSQEYSGGDNQETQYF.

Only one count was recorded for this clonotype. The V call is TRBV28, the J call TRBJ2-5; the D gene is possibly TRBD1 (6 bases). Trimming shortened V by 1 base and J by 3 bases, and 9 bases separated the two germline ends. Germline V gene data show CDR1 as MDHEN and CDR2 as SYDVKM. CDR3 length: 14 amino acids. The CDR3 coding sequence is TGTGCCAGCAGTTTATCTGGGGGCGAAGAGACCCAGTACTTC. Translation gives CASSLSGGEETQYF.

The chain recombines TRBV6-4 with TRBJ2-7, with 8 bases identical to TRBD1. V trimming: 9 bases; J trimming: 2 bases; junction bases outside the gene matches: 18. Germline lookup yields CDR1 MRHNA and CDR2 SNTAGT. The CDR3 loop spans 17 amino acids. CDR3 loop: CASKKAWDRTPAYEQYV. The CDR3 DNA is TGTGCCAGTAAGAAAGCCTGGGACAGGACACCCGCCTACGAGCAGTACGTC.